The 16 T cell receptor beta chains listed next were all sequenced from one sample in a study of a mutant IDH1 vaccine in newly diagnosed glioma. Time point in this sample: week 47, end of study. Each dose delivered 300 ug of mutant IDH1 20-mer peptide subcutaneously with imiquimod. No antigens are known for them. Here immunoSEQ multiplex PCR was the method, and the copy in TCRdb shows in-frame clones only, minus some. The sample records approximately 52,000 clones, 70% to 85% being singletons. The sample in question was PBMCs, obtained from a glioma patient whose treatment included an IDH1 peptide vaccine. Receptors were obtained from a woman aged 40 to 50 with glioma. Some clones in this sample may be carry-over from other donors' samples.

The genes are TRBV15 and TRBJ2-7, with 8 bases aligning to TRBD1. V was pared by 3 bases and J by 2 bases, with 6 bases of the junction left unmatched. The CDR3 totals 15 residues. Germline CDR1 reads LNHNV; CDR2 reads YYDKDF (reference sequence). The CDR3 reads CATSRDTDRAYEQYF. The CDR3 DNA reads TGTGCCACCAGCAGGGACACGGACAGGGCCTACGAGCAGTACTTC.

Written as DNA, the CDR3 is TGTGCCTGGACTCCAAATTATTCTTGGGGCCAATCCTACGAGCAGTACTTC. Its translation is CAWTPNYSWGQSYEQYF. The rearrangement joins TRBV30 to TRBJ2-7, with D possibly matching TRBD1 (5 bases). The CDR3 length is 17 residues. The V end was cut by 4 bases, the J end by 1 base, with 23 bases between. Germline V gives CDR1 GTSNPN, CDR2 SVGIG (reference sequence).

The V gene is TRBV6-5, the J gene TRBJ2-7; TRBD1 matches at 9 bases. The CDR3 is 15 amino acids. V was pared by 2 bases and J by 9 bases, with 11 bases of the junction left unmatched. Germline CDR1 and CDR2: MNHEY and SVGAGI. CDR3 coding DNA: TGTGCCAGCAGTTACCTCGGGACAGGGAGTAGCGGGCAGTACTTC. Protein product: CASSYLGTGSSGQYF.

CDR3 sequence (DNA): TGTGCCAGCAGCTTAGAGGGGGGTTCTAACTATGGCTACACCTTC. Encoded protein: CASSLEGGSNYGYTF. J is TRBJ1-2 and V is TRBV7-2; tentatively, D is TRBD1 (6 bases). Trimming cost V 1 base and J 0 bases, with 9 bases left between them. Germline CDR1 is SGHTA and CDR2 is FQGNSA. This CDR3 contains 15 residues. Drawing the rest from reference TRBV7-2 and TRBJ1-2, the complete variable domain is GAGVSQSPSNKVTEKGKDVELRCDPISGHTALYWYRQSLGQGLEFLIYFQGNSAPDKSGLPSDRFSAERTGGSVSTLTIQRTQQEDSAVYLCASSLEGGSNYGYTFGSGTRLTVV.

The V gene is TRBV27, the J gene TRBJ1-5; D uncertain. In germline, CDR1 is MNHEY, CDR2 SMNVEV (reference sequence). The V gene lost 8 bases and the J gene lost 5 bases, with 7 bases spanning the gap. This CDR3 has 11 residues. DNA for the CDR3: TGTGCCAGCGGAGCATATCAGCCCCAGCATTTT. This gives the protein CASGAYQPQHF.

The genes are TRBV2 and TRBJ1-1; D possibly corresponds to TRBD1 (5 bases). Germline V gives CDR1 SNHLY, CDR2 FYNNEI. This CDR3 region has 14 residues. The V gene lost 6 bases and the J gene lost 0 bases, with 11 bases spanning the gap. The CDR3 is CASRGDGLNTEAFF. Written as DNA, the CDR3 is TGTGCCAGCAGGGGGGACGGTTTGAACACTGAAGCTTTCTTT.

Notes on this clone: This CDR3 is missing its conserved last phenylalanine or tryptophan, likely due to a read error. The genes are TRBV6-6 and TRBJ1-2; D uncertain. V lost 0 bases, J lost 8 bases, and 4 bases lay in between. The CDR3 is 11 amino acids. Germline values: CDR1 MNHNY, CDR2 SVGAGI (reference sequence). This CDR3 reads CASSYSEGYTL. The CDR3 DNA reads as TGTGCCAGCAGTTACTCGGAGGGCTACACCCTC.

This chain joins TRBV21-1 and TRBJ2-7; the table assigns TRBD1, which was not confirmed against the DNA. TRBV21-1 is a recognized pseudogene. The length of the CDR3 is 16 residues. CDR3 DNA sequence: TGTGCCAGCAGCCTAAGGAAGAGACAGGAGTCCTACGAGCAGTACTTC. It is translated as CASSLRKRQESYEQYF.

This chain connects TRBV29-1 to TRBJ1-1, with D possibly being TRBD1 (5 bases). V dropped 7 bases and J dropped 2 bases, with 20 bases sitting between them. Germline V lookup: CDR1 SQVTM, CDR2 ANQGSEA. The CDR3 covers 15 residues. CDR3 DNA: TGCAGCGGGGGGGTAGGCGGAGGTGAAAACACTGAAGCTTTCTTT. Its translation: CSGGVGGGENTEAFF.

This sequence joins TRBV7-9 and TRBJ2-3, with 7 bases fitting TRBD1. The CDR3 sequence is 16 residues long. CDR1 is SEHNR and CDR2 is FQNEAQ in the germline V gene (reference sequence). J was trimmed by 0 bases and V by 2 bases; bases with no gene match: 5. CDR3 residues: CASSLWAGGSTDTQYF. CDR3 sequence (DNA): TGTGCCAGCAGCTTATGGGCAGGGGGAAGCACAGATACGCAGTATTTT.

The V gene is TRBV14, the J gene TRBJ2-4, with D possibly being TRBD1 (6 bases). The germline gives CDR1 SGHDN, CDR2 FVKESK. The CDR3 contains 18 residues. V lost 0 bases and J 0 bases, leaving 15 bases between the germline ends. CDR3 sequence (DNA): TGTGCCAGCAGCCAAGATCCCCCAGGCAGGGGAGCCAAAAACATTCAGTACTTC. Protein: CASSQDPPGRGAKNIQYF. The variable domain in full, completed from reference TRBV14 and TRBJ2-4, reads EAGVTQFPSHSVIEKGQTVTLRCDPISGHDNLYWYRRVMGKEIKFLLHFVKESKQDESGMPNNRFLAERTGGTYSTLKVQPAELEDSGVYFCASSQDPPGRGAKNIQYFGAGTRLSVL.

This chain links TRBV5-1 with TRBJ1-2; weak D call: TRBD1 (5 bases). V lost 4 bases and J 1 base, leaving 11 bases between the germline ends. The CDR3 extends over 14 amino acids. CDR1 SGHRS and CDR2 YFSETQ come from the germline V gene. CDR3 nucleotides: TGCGCCAGCAGCACGGGGGGGGATAACTATGGCTACACCTTC. It yields the protein CASSTGGDNYGYTF. Based on the CDR3 plus reference TRBV5-1 and TRBJ1-2, the full variable domain is KAGVTQTPRYLIKTRGQQVTLSCSPISGHRSVSWYQQTPGQGLQFLFEYFSETQRNKGNFPGRFSGRQFSNSRSEMNVSTLELGDSALYLCASSTGGDNYGYTFGSGTRLTVV.

This clone was counted a single time. The genes are TRBV25-1 and TRBJ2-5; a possible D gene is TRBD2 (6 bases). Germline values: CDR1 MGHDK, CDR2 SYGVNS. CDR3 length equals 15 residues. V was cut by 5 bases and J by 3 bases, with 16 bases left in between. The CDR3 coding sequence is TGTGCCAGCAGTCAACCGGACGGGGAGGAAGAGACCCAGTACTTC. As protein: CASSQPDGEEETQYF.

The chain has TRBV4-1 and TRBJ2-3, with 8 bases identical to TRBD1. The V gene end was trimmed by 2 bases and the J gene end by 2 bases; junction bases not matched to a gene: 6. Germline loops: CDR1 MGHRA, CDR2 YSYEKL. This CDR3 region has 16 residues. CDR3 residues: CASSQQGGQATDTQYF. The CDR3 DNA sequence: TGCGCCAGCAGCCAACAAGGGGGACAGGCCACAGATACGCAGTATTTT.

This clone was found a few times. This chain connects TRBV10-3 to TRBJ2-2; TRBD2 agrees at 13 bases. Germline V CDR1 and CDR2: ENHRY, SYGVKD. There are 16 residues in the CDR3. J lost 3 bases, V lost 7 bases, and 5 bases had no gene match. In DNA, the CDR3 is TGTGCCATCACCCGAGGACTAGCGGGGGACACCGGGGAGCTGTTTTTT. Residues: CAITRGLAGDTGELFF.

The chain employs TRBV5-1 and TRBJ1-5; 10 bases fit TRBD1. The length of the CDR3 is 16 residues. CDR1 is SGHRS, CDR2 YFSETQ, per germline. J gave up 5 bases and V 4 bases, and 9 bases lay outside the gene matches. The CDR3 DNA follows: TGCGCCAGCAGCCCCCGTCCCGGGACAGGGGATCAGCCCCAGCATTTT. It codes for CASSPRPGTGDQPQHF.